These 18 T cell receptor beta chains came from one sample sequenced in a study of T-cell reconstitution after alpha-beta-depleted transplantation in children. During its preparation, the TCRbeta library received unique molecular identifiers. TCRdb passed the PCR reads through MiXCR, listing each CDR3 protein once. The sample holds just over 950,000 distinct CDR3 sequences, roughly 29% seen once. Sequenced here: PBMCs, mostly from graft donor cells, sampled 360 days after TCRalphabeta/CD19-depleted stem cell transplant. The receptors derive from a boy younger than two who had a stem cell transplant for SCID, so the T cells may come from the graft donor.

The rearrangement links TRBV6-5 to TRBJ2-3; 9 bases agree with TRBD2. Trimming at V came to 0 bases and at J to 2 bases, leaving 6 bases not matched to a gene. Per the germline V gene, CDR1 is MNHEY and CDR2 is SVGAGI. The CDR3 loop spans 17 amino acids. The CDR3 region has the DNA TGTGCCAGCAGTTACTCGGAGCGGGGGGCCATCACAGATACGCAGTATTTT. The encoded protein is CASSYSERGAITDTQYF.

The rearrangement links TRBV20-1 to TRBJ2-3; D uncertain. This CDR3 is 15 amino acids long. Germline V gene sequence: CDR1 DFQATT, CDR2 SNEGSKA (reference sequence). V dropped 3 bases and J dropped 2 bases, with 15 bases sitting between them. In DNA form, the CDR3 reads TGCAGTGCTAGTGTCTCCGGCCGTCCCACAGATACGCAGTATTTT. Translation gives CSASVSGRPTDTQYF.

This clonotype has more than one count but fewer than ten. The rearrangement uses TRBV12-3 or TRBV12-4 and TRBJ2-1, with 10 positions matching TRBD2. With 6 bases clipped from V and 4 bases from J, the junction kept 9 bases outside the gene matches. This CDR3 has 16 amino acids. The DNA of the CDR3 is TGTGCCAGCAGCCGGGCTAGCGGGGGAGTTTACAATGAGCAGTTCTTC. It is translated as CASSRASGGVYNEQFF.

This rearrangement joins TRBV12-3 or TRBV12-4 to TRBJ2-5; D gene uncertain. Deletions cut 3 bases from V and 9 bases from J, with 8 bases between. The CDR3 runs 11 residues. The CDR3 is CASSLGPAQYF. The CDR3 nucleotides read TGTGCCAGCAGTTTGGGCCCCGCCCAGTACTTC.

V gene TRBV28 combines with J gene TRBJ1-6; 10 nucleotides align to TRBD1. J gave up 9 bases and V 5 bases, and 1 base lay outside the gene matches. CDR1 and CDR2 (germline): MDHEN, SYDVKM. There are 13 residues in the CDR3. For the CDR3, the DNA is TGTGCCAGCAGTGGGACAGGGGCTTCACCCCTCCACTTT. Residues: CASSGTGASPLHF.

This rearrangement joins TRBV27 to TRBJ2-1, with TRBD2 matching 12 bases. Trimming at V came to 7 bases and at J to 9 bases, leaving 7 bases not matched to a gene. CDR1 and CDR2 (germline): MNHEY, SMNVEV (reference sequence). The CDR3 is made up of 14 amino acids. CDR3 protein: CASTRLAGELEQFF. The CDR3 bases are TGTGCCAGCACCCGACTAGCGGGGGAACTTGAGCAGTTCTTC.

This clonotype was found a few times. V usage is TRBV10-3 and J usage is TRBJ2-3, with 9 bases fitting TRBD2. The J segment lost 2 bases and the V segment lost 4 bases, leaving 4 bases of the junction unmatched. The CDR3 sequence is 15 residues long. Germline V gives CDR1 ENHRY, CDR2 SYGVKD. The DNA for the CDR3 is TGTGCCATCAGTGGACTAGCGGTACTCACAGATACGCAGTATTTT. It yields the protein CAISGLAVLTDTQYF.

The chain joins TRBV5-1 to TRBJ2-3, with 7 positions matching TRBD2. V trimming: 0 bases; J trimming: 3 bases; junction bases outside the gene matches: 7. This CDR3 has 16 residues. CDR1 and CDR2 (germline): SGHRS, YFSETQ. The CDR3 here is CASSLETSSMTDTQYF. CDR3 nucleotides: TGCGCCAGCAGCTTGGAGACTAGCAGTATGACAGATACGCAGTATTTT.

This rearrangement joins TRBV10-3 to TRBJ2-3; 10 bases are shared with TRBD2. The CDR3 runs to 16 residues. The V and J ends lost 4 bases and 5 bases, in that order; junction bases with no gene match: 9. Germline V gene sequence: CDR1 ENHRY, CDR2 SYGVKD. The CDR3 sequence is CAISGAAGGPGDTQYF. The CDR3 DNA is TGTGCCATCAGTGGAGCAGCGGGAGGGCCTGGAGATACGCAGTATTTT.

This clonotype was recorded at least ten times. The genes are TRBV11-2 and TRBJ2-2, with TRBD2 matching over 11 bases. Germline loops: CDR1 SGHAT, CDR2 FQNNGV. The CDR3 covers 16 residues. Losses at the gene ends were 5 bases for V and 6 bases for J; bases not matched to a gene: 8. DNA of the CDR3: TGTGCCAGCAGCCCAGGGACTAGCGGAGCCCCCGGGGAGCTGTTTTTT. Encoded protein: CASSPGTSGAPGELFF. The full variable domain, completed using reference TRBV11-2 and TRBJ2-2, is EAGVAQSPRYKIIEKRQSVAFWCNPISGHATLYWYQQILGQGPKLLIQFQNNGVVDDSQLPKDRFSAERLKGVDSTLKIQPAKLEDSAVYLCASSPGTSGAPGELFFGEGSRLTVL.

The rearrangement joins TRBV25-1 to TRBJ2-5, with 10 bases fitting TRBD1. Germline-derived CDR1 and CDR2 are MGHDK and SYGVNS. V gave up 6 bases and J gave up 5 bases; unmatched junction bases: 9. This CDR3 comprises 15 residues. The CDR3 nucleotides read TGTGCCAGCAGCGCTCCGGGACAGGGGAAGGAGACCCAGTACTTC. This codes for CASSAPGQGKETQYF.

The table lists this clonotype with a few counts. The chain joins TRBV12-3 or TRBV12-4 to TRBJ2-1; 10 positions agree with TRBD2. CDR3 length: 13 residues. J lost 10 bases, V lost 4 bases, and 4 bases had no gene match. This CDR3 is CASSSTSGAEQFF. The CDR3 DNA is TGTGCCAGCAGTTCCACTAGCGGGGCCGAGCAGTTCTTC.

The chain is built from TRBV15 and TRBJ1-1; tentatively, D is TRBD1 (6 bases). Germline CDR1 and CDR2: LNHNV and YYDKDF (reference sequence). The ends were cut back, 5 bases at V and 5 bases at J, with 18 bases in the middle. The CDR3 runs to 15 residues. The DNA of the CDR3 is TGTGCCACCAGCCTACTTGGAGAGGGGGAGACTGAAGCTTTCTTT. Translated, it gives CATSLLGEGETEAFF. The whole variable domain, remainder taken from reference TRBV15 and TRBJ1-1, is DAMVIQNPRYQVTQFGKPVTLSCSQTLNHNVMYWYQQKSSQAPKLLFHYYDKDFNNEADTPDNFQSRRPNTSFCFLDIRSPGLGDTAMYLCATSLLGEGETEAFFGQGTRLTVV.

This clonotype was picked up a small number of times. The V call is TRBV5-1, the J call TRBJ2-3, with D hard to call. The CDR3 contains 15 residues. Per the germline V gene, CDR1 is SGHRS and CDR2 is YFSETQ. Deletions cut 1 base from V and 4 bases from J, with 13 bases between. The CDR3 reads CASSLITMVPDTQYF. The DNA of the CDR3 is TGCGCCAGCAGCTTGATTACGATGGTGCCAGATACGCAGTATTTT.

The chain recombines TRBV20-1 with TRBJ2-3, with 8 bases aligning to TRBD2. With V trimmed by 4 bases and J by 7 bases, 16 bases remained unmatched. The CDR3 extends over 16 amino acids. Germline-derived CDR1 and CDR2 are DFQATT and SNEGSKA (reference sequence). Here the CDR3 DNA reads TGCAGTGCTACTAACCCGGGACTAGGGCGGCGAAATACGCAGTATTTT. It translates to CSATNPGLGRRNTQYF.

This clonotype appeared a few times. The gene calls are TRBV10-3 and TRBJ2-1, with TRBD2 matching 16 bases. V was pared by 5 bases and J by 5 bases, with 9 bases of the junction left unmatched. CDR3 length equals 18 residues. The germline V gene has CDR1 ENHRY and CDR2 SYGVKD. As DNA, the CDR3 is TGTGCCATCAGTATGGGACTAGCGGGGGGGCCAGGCGACAATGAGCAGTTCTTC. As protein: CAISMGLAGGPGDNEQFF.

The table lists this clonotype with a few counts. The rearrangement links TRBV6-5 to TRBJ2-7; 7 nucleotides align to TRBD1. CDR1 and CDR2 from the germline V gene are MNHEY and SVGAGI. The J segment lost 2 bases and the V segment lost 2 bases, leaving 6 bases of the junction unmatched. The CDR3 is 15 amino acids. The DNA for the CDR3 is TGTGCCAGCAGTTACCACACAGGGGACCCCTACGAGCAGTACTTC. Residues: CASSYHTGDPYEQYF.

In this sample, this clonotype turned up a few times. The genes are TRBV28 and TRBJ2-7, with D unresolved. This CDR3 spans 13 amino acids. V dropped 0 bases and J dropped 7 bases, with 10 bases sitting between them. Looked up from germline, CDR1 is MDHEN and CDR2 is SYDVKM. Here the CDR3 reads CASSLWTSREQYF. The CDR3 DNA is TGTGCCAGCAGTTTATGGACATCAAGGGAGCAGTACTTC.